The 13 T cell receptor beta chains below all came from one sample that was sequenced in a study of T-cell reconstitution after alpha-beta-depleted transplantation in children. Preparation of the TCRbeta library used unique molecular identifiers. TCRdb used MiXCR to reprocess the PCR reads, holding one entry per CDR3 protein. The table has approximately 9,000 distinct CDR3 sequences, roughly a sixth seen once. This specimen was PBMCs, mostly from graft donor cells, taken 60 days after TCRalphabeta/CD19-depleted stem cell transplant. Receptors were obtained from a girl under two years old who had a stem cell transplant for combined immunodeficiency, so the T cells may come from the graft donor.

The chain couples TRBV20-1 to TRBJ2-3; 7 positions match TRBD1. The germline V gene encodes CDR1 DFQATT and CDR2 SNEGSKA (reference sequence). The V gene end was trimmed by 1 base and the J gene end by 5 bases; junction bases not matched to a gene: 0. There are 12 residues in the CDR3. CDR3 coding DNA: TGCAGTGCTAGAGCAGGGGGAGATACGCAGTATTTT. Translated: CSARAGGDTQYF.

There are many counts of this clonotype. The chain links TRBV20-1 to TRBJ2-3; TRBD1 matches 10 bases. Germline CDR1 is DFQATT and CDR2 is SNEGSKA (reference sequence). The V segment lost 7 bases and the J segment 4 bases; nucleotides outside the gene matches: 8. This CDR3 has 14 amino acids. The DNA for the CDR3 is TGCAGTGTCCGGGACAGGGGTTTGGCAGATACGCAGTATTTT. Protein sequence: CSVRDRGLADTQYF.

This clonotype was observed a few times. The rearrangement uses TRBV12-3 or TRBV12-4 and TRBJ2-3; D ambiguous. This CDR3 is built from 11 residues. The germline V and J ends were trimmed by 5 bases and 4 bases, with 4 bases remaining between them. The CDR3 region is CASSPADTQYF. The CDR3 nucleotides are TGTGCCAGCAGTCCCGCAGATACGCAGTATTTT.

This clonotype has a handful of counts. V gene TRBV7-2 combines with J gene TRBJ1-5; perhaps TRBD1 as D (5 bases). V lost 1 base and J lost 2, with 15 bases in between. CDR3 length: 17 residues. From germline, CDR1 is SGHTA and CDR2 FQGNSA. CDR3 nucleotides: TGTGCCAGCAGCTTAGGAAACTCAGGGCTGGGCAATCAGCCCCAGCATTTT. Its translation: CASSLGNSGLGNQPQHF.

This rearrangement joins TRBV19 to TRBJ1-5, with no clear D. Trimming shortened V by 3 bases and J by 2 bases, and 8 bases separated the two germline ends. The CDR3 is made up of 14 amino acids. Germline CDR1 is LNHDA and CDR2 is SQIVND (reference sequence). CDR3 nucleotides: TGTGCCAGTAGTATTGAGAGGGGCAATCAGCCCCAGCATTTT. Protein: CASSIERGNQPQHF.

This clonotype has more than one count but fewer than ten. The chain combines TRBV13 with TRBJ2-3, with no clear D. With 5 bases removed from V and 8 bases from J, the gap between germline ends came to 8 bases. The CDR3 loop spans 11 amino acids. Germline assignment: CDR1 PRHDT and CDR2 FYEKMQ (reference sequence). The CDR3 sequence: CASSQKGTQYF. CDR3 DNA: TGTGCCAGCAGCCAAAAGGGTACGCAGTATTTT. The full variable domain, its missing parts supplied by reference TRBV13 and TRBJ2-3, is AAGVIQSPRHLIKEKRETATLKCYPIPRHDTVYWYQQGPGQDPQFLISFYEKMQSDKGSIPDRFSAQQFSDYHSELNMSSLELGDSALYFCASSQKGTQYFGPGTRLTVL.

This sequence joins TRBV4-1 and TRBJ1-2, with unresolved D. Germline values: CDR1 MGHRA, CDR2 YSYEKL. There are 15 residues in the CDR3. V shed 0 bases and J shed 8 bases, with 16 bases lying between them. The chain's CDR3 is CASSQDGLFLGGYTF. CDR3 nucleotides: TGCGCCAGCAGCCAAGACGGCCTCTTTTTGGGGGGCTACACCTTC.

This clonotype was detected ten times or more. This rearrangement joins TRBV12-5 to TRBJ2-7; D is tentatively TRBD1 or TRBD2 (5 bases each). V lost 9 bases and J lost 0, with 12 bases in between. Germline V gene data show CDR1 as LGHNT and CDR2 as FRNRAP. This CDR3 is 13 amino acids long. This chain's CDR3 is CARAFGGSYEQYF. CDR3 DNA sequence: TGTGCTAGAGCCTTTGGGGGCTCCTACGAGCAGTACTTC.

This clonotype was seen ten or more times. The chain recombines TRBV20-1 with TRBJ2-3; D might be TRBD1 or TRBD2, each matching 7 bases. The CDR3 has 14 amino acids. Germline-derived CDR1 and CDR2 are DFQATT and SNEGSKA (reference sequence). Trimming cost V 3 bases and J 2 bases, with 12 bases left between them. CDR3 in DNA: TGCAGTGCTAGCAGGGGGGGATACACAGATACGCAGTATTTT. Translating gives CSASRGGYTDTQYF.

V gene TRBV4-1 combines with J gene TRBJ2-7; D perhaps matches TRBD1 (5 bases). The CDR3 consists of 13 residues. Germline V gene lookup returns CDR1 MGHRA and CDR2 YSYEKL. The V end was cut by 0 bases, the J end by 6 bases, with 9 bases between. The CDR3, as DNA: TGCGCCAGCAGCCAAGATCAGGGCGCCGAGCAGTACTTC. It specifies CASSQDQGAEQYF.

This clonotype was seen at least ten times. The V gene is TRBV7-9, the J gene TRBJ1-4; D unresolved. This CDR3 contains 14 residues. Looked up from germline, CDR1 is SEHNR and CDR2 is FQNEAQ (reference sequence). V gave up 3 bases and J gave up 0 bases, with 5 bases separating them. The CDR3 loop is CASSFGTTNEKLFF. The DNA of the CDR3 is TGTGCCAGCAGCTTCGGTACAACTAATGAAAAACTGTTTTTT.

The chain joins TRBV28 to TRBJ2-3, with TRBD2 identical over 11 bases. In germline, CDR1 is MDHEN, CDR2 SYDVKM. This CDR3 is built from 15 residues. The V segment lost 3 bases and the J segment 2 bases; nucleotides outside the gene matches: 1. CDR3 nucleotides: TGTGCCAGCAGTTTTAGCGGGAGGGTCACAGATACGCAGTATTTT. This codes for CASSFSGRVTDTQYF.

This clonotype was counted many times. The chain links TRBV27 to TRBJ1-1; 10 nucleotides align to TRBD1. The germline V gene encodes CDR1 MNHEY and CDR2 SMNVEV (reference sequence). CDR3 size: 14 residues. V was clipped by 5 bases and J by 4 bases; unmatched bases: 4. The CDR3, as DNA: TGTGCCAGCAGTATCAGGACAGGGGGCACTGAAGCTTTCTTT. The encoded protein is CASSIRTGGTEAFF.